These 25 T cell receptor beta chains were sequenced from one sample in a study of monozygotic twins with inflammatory bowel disease. One entry per CDR3 protein, without DNA, is what TCRdb gives after re-calling the 5' RACE reads. The listing records over 120,000 distinct CDR3 sequences. Material: blood. Receptors originate from a human donor with ulcerative colitis or Crohn's disease, or a healthy co-twin of an affected twin (not recorded which).

This chain uses TRBV7-6 with TRBJ2-1. The CDR3 spans 16 residues. Germline V gives CDR1 SGHVS, CDR2 FNYEAQ. This CDR3 reads CASSIMATLPYNEQFF.

V gene TRBV10-2 combines with J gene TRBJ1-1; there is no DNA to check the TCRdb D call of TRBD1. Germline V lookup: CDR1 WSHSY, CDR2 SAAADI. CDR3 length: 15 residues. The CDR3 loop is CASSEKDRLNTEAFF.

The chain carries TRBV27 and TRBJ2-1; TCRdb picks TRBD1, but there is no DNA to check that call. This CDR3 comprises 11 residues. CDR1 MNHEY and CDR2 SMNVEV come from the germline V gene (reference sequence). The CDR3 sequence is CATNRGVEQFF.

This sequence joins TRBV28 and TRBJ2-1; absent DNA, TCRdb's TRBD2 call cannot be checked. The length of the CDR3 is 18 residues. Germline CDR1 is MDHEN and CDR2 is SYDVKM. The chain's CDR3 is CASSSGSGLAGRNNEQFF.

V and J are TRBV20-1 and TRBJ2-2; absent DNA, TCRdb's TRBD2 call cannot be checked. The germline gives CDR1 DFQATT, CDR2 SNEGSKA (reference sequence). The CDR3 runs to 15 residues. Here the CDR3 reads CSARVGLKVAGELFF.

V usage is TRBV7-3 and J usage is TRBJ2-1; TCRdb's D gene call, TRBD2, goes unchecked for lack of DNA. CDR1 SGHTA and CDR2 FQGTGA come from the germline V gene. This CDR3 comprises 17 residues. The CDR3 is CASSRGLAGGSYNEQFF.

V is TRBV6-5 and J is TRBJ1-4; TCRdb's D gene call, TRBD1, goes unchecked for lack of DNA. Germline CDR1 and CDR2: MNHEY and SVGAGI. This CDR3 region has 17 residues. This CDR3 is CASRTLSNRDRRGELFF.

The J gene is TRBJ2-5, the V gene TRBV6-1. The CDR3 contains 12 residues. The germline gives CDR1 MNHNS, CDR2 SASEGT. The CDR3 region is CASSELGETQYF.

V and J are TRBV12-3 or TRBV12-4 and TRBJ2-1; TCRdb's D call, TRBD2, is unchecked because there is no DNA. CDR3 size: 16 residues. CDR3 sequence reads: CASSASLAGIGNEQFF.

The V and J genes are TRBV7-6 and TRBJ1-5. The CDR3 sequence is 16 residues long. Germline V gives CDR1 SGHVS, CDR2 FNYEAQ. The CDR3 protein is CASSLGTANSNQPQHF. Complete variable domain (other parts from reference TRBV7-6 and TRBJ1-5): GAGVSQSPRYKVTKRGQDVALRCDPISGHVSLYWYRQALGQGPEFLTYFNYEAQQDKSGLPNDRFSAERPEGSISTLTIQRTEQRDSAMYRCASSLGTANSNQPQHFGDGTRLSIL.

This chain joins TRBV7-3 and TRBJ2-3; there is no DNA to check the TCRdb D call of TRBD2. Germline V gives CDR1 SGHTA, CDR2 FQGTGA. This CDR3 contains 16 residues. The CDR3: CASSKQGLAGADTQYF.

The chain joins TRBV20-1 to TRBJ1-5. The germline gives CDR1 DFQATT, CDR2 SNEGSKA (reference sequence). The CDR3 is made up of 16 amino acids. CDR3 region: CSATWSQSLSNQPQHF.

The chain has TRBV27 and TRBJ2-7; TCRdb's D call of TRBD1 is untestable without DNA. The CDR3 extends over 12 amino acids. CDR1 is MNHEY and CDR2 is SMNVEV in the germline V gene (reference sequence). The CDR3: CASSFPGGGQYF.

This chain joins TRBV12-3 or TRBV12-4 and TRBJ2-3; TCRdb proposes TRBD2, but this gene call is untestable without DNA. The CDR3 length is 14 residues. The CDR3 here is CASSLGLEADTQYF.

The chain is built from TRBV24-1 and TRBJ1-2. Germline CDR1 KGHDR, CDR2 SFDVKD. The CDR3 runs to 11 residues. CDR3 loop: CATSERDGYTF.

V is TRBV5-4 and J is TRBJ1-1. The CDR3 is 14 amino acids. Per the germline V gene, CDR1 is SGHNT and CDR2 is YYREEE (reference sequence). The CDR3 reads CASSFDRMNTEAFF.

The chain links TRBV6-6 to TRBJ1-3; the TRBD1 assignment by TCRdb is unverifiable without DNA. Germline CDR1 and CDR2: MNHNY and SVGAGI (reference sequence). The CDR3 spans 12 residues. The CDR3 sequence: CASSNSGTTIYF.

The chain couples TRBV7-8 to TRBJ1-4; TCRdb names TRBD1, which stays unverified in the absence of DNA. This CDR3 is 16 amino acids long. Looked up from germline, CDR1 is SGHVS and CDR2 is FQNEAQ. CDR3 protein: CASSLTGAGNNEKLFF.

V is TRBV7-3 and J is TRBJ2-1; TCRdb calls TRBD2, which cannot be checked without DNA. Germline CDR1 is SGHTA and CDR2 is FQGTGA. The CDR3 extends over 16 amino acids. CDR3 protein: CASSLWGGGLDNEQFF.

The CDR3 here is CASSDLTGVFTEAFF. The genes are TRBV5-1 and TRBJ1-1; TCRdb's D gene call, TRBD1, goes unchecked for lack of DNA. The length of the CDR3 is 15 residues. CDR1 and CDR2 (germline): SGHRS, YFSETQ. Complete variable domain (other parts from reference TRBV5-1 and TRBJ1-1): KAGVTQTPRYLIKTRGQQVTLSCSPISGHRSVSWYQQTPGQGLQFLFEYFSETQRNKGNFPGRFSGRQFSNSRSEMNVSTLELGDSALYLCASSDLTGVFTEAFFGQGTRLTVV.

The chain has TRBV7-2 and TRBJ2-7; the D gene TCRdb calls, TRBD1, cannot be checked with no DNA. The germline gives CDR1 SGHTA, CDR2 FQGNSA. The CDR3 sequence is 14 residues long. The CDR3 loop reads CASSLGGAGLTQYF. The variable domain in full, completed from reference TRBV7-2 and TRBJ2-7, reads GAGVSQSPSNKVTEKGKDVELRCDPISGHTALYWYRQSLGQGLEFLIYFQGNSAPDKSGLPSDRFSAERTGGSVSTLTIQRTQQEDSAVYLCASSLGGAGLTQYFGPGTRLTVT.

This rearrangement joins TRBV5-1 to TRBJ2-1. The CDR3 contains 15 residues. Per germline, CDR1 SGHRS and CDR2 YFSETQ. The CDR3: CASSLDSLAYNEQFF.

The genes are TRBV5-1 and TRBJ2-3; lacking DNA, the TRBD2 call made by TCRdb goes unchecked. The germline CDR1 and CDR2 sequences are SGHRS and YFSETQ. The CDR3 loop spans 16 amino acids. The CDR3 reads CASSLGTSSGTDTQYF.

The V call is TRBV20-1, the J call TRBJ2-7; TCRdb proposes TRBD2, but this gene call is untestable without DNA. CDR3 size: 15 residues. Germline loops: CDR1 DFQATT, CDR2 SNEGSKA (reference sequence). CDR3 region: CSGGLAVGALDEQYF.

The chain uses TRBV19 and TRBJ2-4. The CDR3 totals 17 residues. Per germline, CDR1 LNHDA and CDR2 SQIVND (reference sequence). CDR3 region: CASTFRPKWGWENIQYF.